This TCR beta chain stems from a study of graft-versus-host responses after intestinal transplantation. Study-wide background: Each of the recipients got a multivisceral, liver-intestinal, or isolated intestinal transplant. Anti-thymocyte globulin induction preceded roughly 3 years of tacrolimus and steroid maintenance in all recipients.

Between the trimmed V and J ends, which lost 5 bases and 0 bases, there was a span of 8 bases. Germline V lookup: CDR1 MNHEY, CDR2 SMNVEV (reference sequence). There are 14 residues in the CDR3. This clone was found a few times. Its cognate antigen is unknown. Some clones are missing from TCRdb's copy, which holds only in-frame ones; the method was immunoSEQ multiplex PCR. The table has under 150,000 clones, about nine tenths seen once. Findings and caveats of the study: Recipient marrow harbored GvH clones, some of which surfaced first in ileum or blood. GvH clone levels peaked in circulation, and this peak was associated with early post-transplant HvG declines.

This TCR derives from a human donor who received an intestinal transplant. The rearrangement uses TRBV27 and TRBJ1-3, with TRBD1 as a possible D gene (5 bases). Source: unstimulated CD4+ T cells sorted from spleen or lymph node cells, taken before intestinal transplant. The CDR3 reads CASSLGGSGNTIYF. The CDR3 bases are TGTGCCAGCAGTCTGGGGGGCTCTGGAAACACCATATATTTT.